The rows below give T cell receptor beta chains drawn from one sample of a study of immune heterogeneity within non-small cell lung tumors. A single record per CDR3 protein comes from TCRdb applying MiXCR to the multiplex PCR reads. The table lists some 15,000 distinct CDR3 sequences, under 35% of them singletons. Sequencing was done on a sample of lung tumor tissue. The receptors here all came from a woman aged 45 to 65 with non-small cell lung cancer. The CDR3 runs from the conserved cysteine through the conserved F or W.

j_call,v_call,cdr3_aa
TRBJ2-1,TRBV7-3,CASSLTGLAPHNEQFF
TRBJ1-4,TRBV20-1,CSATWGDEKLFF
TRBJ1-1,TRBV5-1,CASSLEKTNTEAFF
TRBJ2-1,TRBV13,CASSLRGKAGADNEQFF
TRBJ2-3,TRBV6-5,CASSYKGASARDTQYF
TRBJ1-5,TRBV2,CASTDGYSNQPQHF
TRBJ2-5,TRBV20-1,CSATPSQETQYF
TRBJ1-5,TRBV4-2,CASSQVRGDQPQHF
TRBJ2-3,TRBV28,CASSRPGEDTQYF
TRBJ1-4,TRBV20-1,CSARVATPRGEKLFF
TRBJ2-1,TRBV28,CASSSGSRNEQFF
TRBJ2-7,TRBV11-2,CASSFSSGDYYEQYF
TRBJ2-6,TRBV19,CASSTGQGPPGANVLTF
TRBJ1-3,TRBV2,CASRLRGANTIYF
TRBJ1-1,TRBV11-2,CASSLEGRAEAFF
TRBJ2-7,TRBV20-1,CSAQGQTYEQYF
TRBJ2-7,TRBV13,CASSFSQGPGPSYEQYF
TRBJ2-2,TRBV5-1,CASRTSGNGELFF
TRBJ2-7,TRBV28,CASSLNRGLYEQYF
TRBJ2-7,TRBV28,CASSFAYEQYF
TRBJ2-7,TRBV3-1,CASSLLGKSGRYEQYF
TRBJ1-2,TRBV27,CASSTRGLYGYTF
TRBJ2-2,TRBV12-3/TRBV12-4,CASSPGQGITGELFF
TRBJ2-5,TRBV10-3,CAIRGTHLGETQYF
TRBJ2-7,TRBV4-2,CASSQTSGSSYEQYF
TRBJ1-2,TRBV9,CAGSVGGGPPSGYTF
TRBJ1-2,TRBV30,CACPDRANYGYTF
TRBJ1-3,TRBV28,CASSLSSRNTIYF
TRBJ2-5,TRBV5-1,CASSSRAERWETQYF
TRBJ1-1,TRBV5-1,CASRQTSEAFF
TRBJ2-1,TRBV7-9,CASSSTGLVVPFF
TRBJ2-3,TRBV5-1,CASSPGWGGTDTQYF
TRBJ2-1,TRBV3-1,CASSPGTSVYNEQFF
TRBJ2-3,TRBV5-1,CASSGTGADTQYF
TRBJ1-5,TRBV30,CAWSALLGNQPQHF
TRBJ2-7,TRBV6-2/TRBV6-3,CASSRGLAAYEQYF
TRBJ1-3,TRBV10-3,CAIRERIGNTIYF
TRBJ2-1,TRBV27,CASRTGAVNEQFF
TRBJ1-2,TRBV7-9,CASSPTLYRAGGHTF
TRBJ2-1,TRBV7-3,CASSFIPRGLTNEQFF
TRBJ2-5,TRBV18,CASRREQTQYF
TRBJ2-3,TRBV24-1,CATSDSWGRGSTDTQYF
TRBJ1-1,TRBV15,CATSRGGSGSTEAFF
TRBJ1-2,TRBV18,CASSPAQGVHSGYTF
TRBJ1-2,TRBV18,CASSPQGASGYTF
TRBJ2-7,TRBV4-1,CASSQVRQGPHEQYF
TRBJ2-6,TRBV18,CASSPQGTGANVLTF
TRBJ1-5,TRBV2,CASSGDRSSNQPQHF
TRBJ2-7,TRBV28,CASSTRTGLVNEQYF